This T cell receptor (beta chain) was documented in a study of chemoradiotherapy in HPV16-positive cancers (dated by TCRdb to between 2020 and 2023). For the wider study: Using functional T-cell assays on cells from a couple of HPV16-positive patients, the researchers defined candidate HPV-specific T-cell clones and common TCR motifs. Whether T-cell immunity against the HPV oncoproteins E6 and E7 changes during chemoradiotherapy and whether survival is affected by this immunity were examined in the study. TCR repertoires from some 89 patients with HPV-related cancers were then used to track the candidate HPV-specific TCRs and motifs.

Because repertoires were sampled repeatedly during chemoradiotherapy, clonal expansion in the tumor microenvironment could be followed. The V and J ends are trimmed by 0 bases and 2 bases, leaving 13 bases between them. Taken from the germline V gene (reference sequence), the CDR1 and CDR2 loops are PRHDT and FYEKMQ. From the cysteine through the phenylalanine, the CDR3 covers 16 amino acids. Only the CDR3 part of the read is kept: 48 bases, read in frame from the first base. Study-wide findings and limitations: The functional definition of HPV-specific T cells came from only a couple of HPV16-positive patients, and the survival association was reported for HPV16-positive patients. Among HPV16-positive patients, expansion of HPV-responsive T cells during chemoradiotherapy was associated with better recurrence-free survival. Expansion of candidate HPV-specific clones and E7-related TCR motifs was observed in the tumor microenvironment during treatment, whereas no such expansion was observed for non-HPV-specific T cells.

Points on this clone: Its target antigen remains unknown. Qualities for individual bases were not recorded, and no much larger clone is one base off.

Library preparation used the immunoSEQ multiplex PCR assay. Imported from immuneACCESS, the table was reduced by TCRdb to in-frame sequences with V and J called. These copies leave out some clones; in studies compared against another copy, an unresolved V gene accounts for under half, and the cause of the remainder is not known. Counted in this sample were around 30,000 clones; about 89% of them appeared once. Jointly, the top ten make up 20% to 25% of the sample. The clonotype comes from a human donor with HPV-associated anogenital cancer. The V and J segments used are TRBV13 and TRBJ2-5; TRBD2 is a weak D gene call, 6 bases matching. Sequences were derived from blood, sampled from a patient who underwent chemoradiotherapy. Read as DNA, the sequence is TGTGCCAGCAGCTTAGGCCCGGGAGTGAGTCAAGAGACCCAGTACTTC. It codes for CASSLGPGVSQETQYF.